Below are 15 T cell receptor beta chains sequenced from a single sample in a study of healthy donors' naive CD4 and CD8 T cells. Starting from 500 ng of total RNA, TCR libraries were made with linear amplification. TCRdb re-analysed the reads in MiXCR, keeping a single row per CDR3 protein. Of about 180,000 distinct CDR3 sequences in the sample, 65% to 75% are singletons; the top ten hold 2% to 2.5%. The sequenced material came from naive CD4+ and CD8+ T cells sorted from blood, pooled from several donors. These receptors all stem from a pool of human donors in good health; the sample pools cells from several healthy donors.

The chain couples TRBV29-1 to TRBJ2-7; tentative D call: TRBD1 (6 bases). CDR1 is SQVTM, CDR2 ANQGSEA, per germline. The V gene lost 3 bases and the J gene lost 2 bases, with 11 bases spanning the gap. The CDR3 covers 13 residues. CDR3 residues: CSVEGTQAYEQYF. CDR3 nucleotide sequence: TGCAGCGTTGAGGGGACACAAGCCTACGAGCAGTACTTC.

The V call is TRBV6-5, the J call TRBJ2-3; no reliable D call. V was cut by 5 bases and J by 7 bases, with 13 bases left in between. Germline lookup yields CDR1 MNHEY and CDR2 SVGAGI. The CDR3 length is 13 residues. CDR3 protein: CASSHDRVNTQYF. The DNA for the CDR3 is TGTGCCAGCAGTCACGACCGTGTAAATACGCAGTATTTT.

This clonotype was observed a handful of times. The chain carries TRBV29-1 and TRBJ2-3, with 8 bases matching TRBD2. V was pared by 6 bases and J by 1 base, with 9 bases of the junction left unmatched. Per the germline V gene, CDR1 is SQVTM and CDR2 is ANQGSEA. The CDR3 has 15 amino acids. The CDR3 sequence: CSVTKRERGTDTQYF. Here the CDR3 DNA reads TGCAGCGTCACCAAGCGGGAGCGGGGCACAGATACGCAGTATTTT.

CDR3 sequence reads: CSAFPPGAPWAFF. The DNA of the CDR3 is TGCAGTGCTTTCCCCCCAGGGGCCCCTTGGGCTTTCTTT. The chain joins TRBV20-1 to TRBJ1-1, with a possible D match to TRBD1 (6 bases). V was trimmed by 5 bases and J by 11 bases, leaving 21 bases between them. The CDR3 extends over 13 amino acids. The germline V gene has CDR1 DFQATT and CDR2 SNEGSKA (reference sequence).

V gene TRBV20-1 combines with J gene TRBJ2-7; no clear D gene. Deletions cut 3 bases from V and 3 bases from J, with 6 bases between. Germline V CDR1 and CDR2: DFQATT, SNEGSKA (reference sequence). The CDR3 runs 11 residues. CDR3 sequence: CSARIGYEQYF. The CDR3 nucleotides are TGCAGTGCTAGGATAGGCTACGAGCAGTACTTC.

This chain uses TRBV12-3 or TRBV12-4 with TRBJ1-1, with TRBD1 as a possible D gene (5 bases). The V end lost 3 bases, the J end lost 4 bases, and 12 bases lay between the germline ends. The CDR3 loop spans 14 amino acids. The CDR3 protein is CASSLEGTGTEAFF. The CDR3 bases are TGTGCCAGCAGTTTGGAAGGGACGGGCACTGAAGCTTTCTTT.

This clonotype was detected a few times. This rearrangement joins TRBV14 to TRBJ2-1; 15 positions match TRBD2. The germline V gene has CDR1 SGHDN and CDR2 FVKESK. V gave up 3 bases and J gave up 10 bases; unmatched junction bases: 4. CDR3 length: 15 amino acids. The CDR3 DNA follows: TGTGCCAGCAGCCAGCCGGGACTAGCGGGAGGCGAGCAGTTCTTC. It specifies CASSQPGLAGGEQFF.

The rearrangement links TRBV29-1 to TRBJ2-7, with 11 bases identical to TRBD2. The trim removed 7 bases at V and 0 bases at J, leaving 11 bases unmatched. This CDR3 has 16 residues. Germline-derived CDR1 and CDR2 are SQVTM and ANQGSEA. CDR3 in DNA: TGCAGCGCCTTATCCGGGACTAGCGGTCCCTCCTACGAGCAGTACTTC. Amino acid sequence: CSALSGTSGPSYEQYF.

V and J are TRBV18 and TRBJ2-4; D unclear. The CDR3 length is 15 residues. In germline, CDR1 is KGHSH, CDR2 LQKENI. V lost 3 bases, J lost 1 base, and 10 bases lay in between. CDR3 sequence reads: CASSPTGIAKNIQYF. The CDR3 nucleotides read TGTGCCAGCTCACCTACGGGCATTGCCAAAAACATTCAGTACTTC.

The chain is built from TRBV5-1 and TRBJ2-3; TRBD2 might be the D (5 bases). Germline V gene sequence: CDR1 SGHRS, CDR2 YFSETQ. Deletions cut 2 bases from V and 2 bases from J, with 9 bases between. The CDR3 consists of 14 residues. CDR3 loop: CASSLAESTDTQYF. The DNA for the CDR3 is TGCGCCAGCAGCTTAGCGGAGTCCACAGATACGCAGTATTTT. The whole variable domain, remainder taken from reference TRBV5-1 and TRBJ2-3, is KAGVTQTPRYLIKTRGQQVTLSCSPISGHRSVSWYQQTPGQGLQFLFEYFSETQRNKGNFPGRFSGRQFSNSRSEMNVSTLELGDSALYLCASSLAESTDTQYFGPGTRLTVL.

The V call is TRBV13, the J call TRBJ2-1; 7 positions agree with TRBD2. Germline CDR1 is PRHDT and CDR2 is FYEKMQ (reference sequence). Trimming at V came to 7 bases and at J to 13 bases, leaving 13 bases not matched to a gene. The CDR3 consists of 13 residues. The chain's CDR3 is CASTLSSGIFQFF. In DNA, the CDR3 is TGTGCCAGCACCCTATCTAGCGGTATATTCCAGTTCTTC. Supplemented by reference TRBV13 and TRBJ2-1, the full variable domain reads AAGVIQSPRHLIKEKRETATLKCYPIPRHDTVYWYQQGPGQDPQFLISFYEKMQSDKGSIPDRFSAQQFSDYHSELNMSSLELGDSALYFCASTLSSGIFQFFGPGTRLTVL.

The gene calls are TRBV5-1 and TRBJ2-1; D remains ambiguous. This CDR3 spans 14 amino acids. Germline CDR1 SGHRS, CDR2 YFSETQ. Trimming took 5 bases from V and 5 from J, leaving 14 bases between them. The CDR3 here is CASRKREADNEQFF. For the CDR3, the DNA is TGCGCCAGCAGAAAAAGAGAGGCCGACAATGAGCAGTTCTTC.

This chain links TRBV20-1 with TRBJ2-2; D not certain. CDR3 length equals 16 residues. The germline V and J ends were trimmed by 0 bases and 4 bases, with 15 bases remaining between them. The germline V gene encodes CDR1 DFQATT and CDR2 SNEGSKA (reference sequence). CDR3 bases: TGCAGTGCTAGAGATAGGGCCCGCGAATTCACCGGGGAGCTGTTTTTT. This translates into CSARDRAREFTGELFF.

There are a few counts of this clonotype. The rearrangement uses TRBV6-5 and TRBJ2-3; 10 bases are a match to TRBD2. Germline trimming cut 9 bases from V and 4 bases from J; bases unmatched to any gene: 10. Germline V lookup: CDR1 MNHEY, CDR2 SVGAGI. This CDR3 contains 15 residues. The CDR3 DNA is TGTGCCAGTAACGCGCTAGCGGGAGTCGCAGATACGCAGTATTTT. Translation gives CASNALAGVADTQYF.

This clonotype was seen a few times. V is TRBV19 and J is TRBJ1-2; 8 bases are shared with TRBD1. The CDR3 consists of 16 residues. V lost 4 bases and J lost 2; bases outside the gene matches: 9. The germline V gene encodes CDR1 LNHDA and CDR2 SQIVND (reference sequence). The chain's CDR3 is CASSKKSGQGNYGYTF. The CDR3 nucleotides read TGTGCCAGTAGTAAAAAATCCGGACAGGGAAACTATGGCTACACCTTC.